Listed below are T cell receptor beta chains from one sample, sequenced in a study of blood T cells in healthy people across ages. TCRdb processed the 5' RACE reads anew with MiXCR; each CDR3 protein has one entry. This table has approximately 810,000 distinct CDR3 sequences, about 37% appearing once. Sequencing used blood. The receptor source for this set is a man between 18 and 29 years old in good health. Both conserved end residues are part of each CDR3. A D gene is named only where the DNA matches it firmly. A clone size is listed for some rows: how often the clone was seen (once, few, many), or a class if it is expanded.

TRBV15,-,TRBJ1-2,-,CATSRASGYGYTF,TGTGCCACCAGCAGAGCATCGGGATATGGCTACACCTTC
TRBV6-5,few,TRBJ2-4,-,CASSYQNPGTKNIQYF,TGTGCCAGCAGTTACCAGAATCCCGGCACGAAAAACATTCAGTACTTC
TRBV6-6,-,TRBJ1-6,-,CASSYSRSPSPLHF,TGTGCCAGCAGTTACTCGCGAAGCCCTTCACCCCTCCACTTT
TRBV4-3,-,TRBJ1-1,TRBD1,CASSQLDRRNTEAFF,TGCGCCAGCAGCCAACTGGACAGGCGGAACACTGAAGCTTTCTTT
TRBV6-6,-,TRBJ2-5,TRBD1,CASSYEPRDRQETQYF,TGTGCCAGCAGTTACGAACCCCGGGACAGACAAGAGACCCAGTACTTC
TRBV6-2/TRBV6-3,-,TRBJ1-4,TRBD1,CASSRIRTGGAEEKLFF,TGTGCCAGCAGCCGGATCCGAACAGGGGGCGCGGAGGAAAAACTGTTTTTT
TRBV7-2,-,TRBJ2-3,TRBD2,CASSLVAAGSTDTQYF,TGTGCCAGCAGCTTAGTGGCAGCGGGGTCGACAGATACGCAGTATTTT
TRBV3-1,few,TRBJ2-1,-,CASSQGEEVYNEQFF,TGTGCCAGCAGCCAAGGGGAGGAAGTATACAATGAGCAGTTCTTC
TRBV29-1,many,TRBJ2-7,TRBD1,CSVEAPVSDRGFYEQYF,TGCAGCGTTGAAGCCCCGGTGTCGGACAGGGGATTCTACGAGCAGTACTTC
TRBV7-9,few,TRBJ1-2,TRBD1,CATDRDTF,TGTGCCACCGACAGGGACACCTTC
TRBV6-2/TRBV6-3,few,TRBJ2-7,TRBD1,CASRDRVYTEQYF,TGTGCCAGCAGGGACAGGGTGTACACGGAGCAGTACTTC
TRBV7-2,-,TRBJ1-2,TRBD1,CAGSSRDRVDGYTF,TGTGCCGGCAGCAGCCGGGACAGGGTCGATGGCTACACCTTC